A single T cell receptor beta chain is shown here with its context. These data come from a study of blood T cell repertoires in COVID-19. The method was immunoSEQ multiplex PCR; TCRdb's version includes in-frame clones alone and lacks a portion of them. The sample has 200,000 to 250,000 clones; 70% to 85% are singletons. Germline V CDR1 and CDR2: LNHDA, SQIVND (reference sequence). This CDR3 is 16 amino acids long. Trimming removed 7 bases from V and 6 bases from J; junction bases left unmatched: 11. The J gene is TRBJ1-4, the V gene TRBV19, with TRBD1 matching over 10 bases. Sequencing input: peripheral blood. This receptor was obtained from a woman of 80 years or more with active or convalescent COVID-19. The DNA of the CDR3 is TGTGCCAGTAAACCCGACAGGGGGCGGTATGATGAAAAACTGTTTTTT. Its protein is CASKPDRGRYDEKLFF.